A selection of T cell receptor beta chains follows, all from one sample in a study of blood T cell repertoires in COVID-19. Assay used: immunoSEQ multiplex PCR; TCRdb lists only in-frame clones, some missing. Here the sample spans 90,000 to 130,000 clones, around nine tenths being singletons. Sequencing input: peripheral blood. Receptors originate from a man aged 35-49 years with acute or convalescent COVID-19. Both conserved end residues are part of each CDR3. The D gene is left open where the match is weak. Rows give clone size only sometimes, using once, few, many, or a class for an expanded clone.

>TRBJ2-7|TRBV11-2|-|TRBD2
TGTGCCAGCAGCTTTGTAGCGGGGGGTCTTCACCCGTACGAGCAGTACTTC
CASSFVAGGLHPYEQYF
>TRBJ1-3|TRBV15|-|-
TGTGCCACCAGCAGAAGACAGCCAGGCTCTGGAAACACCATATATTTT
CATSRRQPGSGNTIYF
>TRBJ1-2|TRBV23-1|-|-
TGCGCCAGCAGTCAAGGAGATTCCTACCTGGCGGGGGATGGCTACACCTTC
CASSQGDSYLAGDGYTF
>TRBJ1-1|TRBV20-1|-|-
TGCAGTGCTAGTGGCCGGGGTGGCACTGAAGCTTTCTTT
CSASGRGGTEAFF
>TRBJ1-1|TRBV19|-|-
TGTGCCAGTAGTATCTCGGGGTTATACGCTGAAGCTTTCTTT
CASSISGLYAEAFF
>TRBJ2-7|TRBV9|-|-
TGTGCCAGCAGCGTATCTATCGGGAACGGCTACGAGCAGTACTTC
CASSVSIGNGYEQYF
>TRBJ2-5|TRBV20-1|-|-
TGCAGTGCTCCAAAGCGGGAGACCCAGTACTTC
CSAPKRETQYF
>TRBJ1-4|TRBV7-2|-|TRBD1
TGTGCCAGCAACCAACAGGGGGCGGGTGAAAAACTGTTTTTT
CASNQQGAGEKLFF
>TRBJ1-1|TRBV4-3|-|-
TGCGCCAGCAGCCAAGAAGACGGCCGGGACACTGAAGCTTTCTTT
CASSQEDGRDTEAFF
>TRBJ2-4|TRBV10-3|few|-
TGTGCCATCAGTGAGTCGAACAGGATTGGGGCCAAAAACATTCAGTACTTC
CAISESNRIGAKNIQYF
>TRBJ2-1|TRBV7-8|-|-
TGTGCCAGCAGCCTTCAGGTTACCTACAATGAGCAGTTCTTC
CASSLQVTYNEQFF
>TRBJ2-7|TRBV12-3/TRBV12-4|-|TRBD1
TGTGCCAGCAGCGGGACAGGCTACGAGCAGTACTTC
CASSGTGYEQYF
>TRBJ1-6|TRBV19|-|-
TGTGCCAGTAGTGCCCCCCGGGACACATCACGTTCACCCCTCCACTTT
CASSAPRDTSRSPLHF
>TRBJ2-2|TRBV5-6|-|TRBD1
TGTGCCAGCAGCGCGCTGCACAGGGGTGGCGGGGAGCTGTTTTTT
CASSALHRGGGELFF
>TRBJ1-1|TRBV11-2|few|TRBD1
TGTGCCAGCAGCCTCGGACAGGGGACGGCTGAAGCTTTCTTT
CASSLGQGTAEAFF
>TRBJ2-1|TRBV7-7|-|-
TGTGCTAGCAGCAATACAGGGTTCGAGCAGTTCTTC
CASSNTGFEQFF
>TRBJ1-2|TRBV3-1/TRBV3-2|-|-
TGTGCCAGCAGCCCGCTGCGGGGTGCTAACTATGGCTACACCTTC
CASSPLRGANYGYTF
>TRBJ2-5|TRBV7-2|-|TRBD2
TGTGCCAGCAAGTATAGCGGGGAAGAGACCCAGTACTTC
CASKYSGEETQYF
>TRBJ1-1|TRBV30|once|TRBD1
TGTGCCTGGGAAGGGACAGGGATGAACACTGAAGCTTTCTTT
CAWEGTGMNTEAFF
>TRBJ2-5|TRBV7-2|-|TRBD1
TGTGCCAGCAGCACTAGACAGGGGGTCGTTGAGACCCAGTACTTC
CASSTRQGVVETQYF
>TRBJ1-1|TRBV27|-|-
TGTGCCAGCAGAGAAGATCAGAGGGCTTTCTTT
CASREDQRAFF
>TRBJ2-5|TRBV9|-|TRBD2
TGTGCCAGCAGCGTCGGGACTAGCGGGAGTAGGCGAGAGACCCAGTACTTC
CASSVGTSGSRRETQYF
>TRBJ2-1|TRBV2|-|TRBD1
TGTGCCAGCAGTGAAGTTACAGGGGGACGGGAGCAGTTCTTC
CASSEVTGGREQFF
>TRBJ1-1|TRBV5-4|-|TRBD1
TGTGCCAGCAGCTTTGGACAGGATGGTAAAGCTTTCTTT
CASSFGQDGKAFF
>TRBJ2-3|TRBV20-1|-|-
TGCAGTGCTAGAGAGAGGGGGACGCAGTATTTT
CSARERGTQYF
>TRBJ2-4|TRBV19|-|TRBD1
TGTGCCAGTAGCCGCGGACAGGGTGGAAACATTCAGTACTTC
CASSRGQGGNIQYF
>TRBJ2-1|TRBV19|-|-
TGTGCCAGTAGCCCAGGACCGGGACTCAGCTCCTACAATGAGCAGTTCTTC
CASSPGPGLSSYNEQFF
>TRBJ1-4|TRBV27|-|TRBD1
TGTGCCAGCAGACCCGGGACAGGGGAGATTTTCGGTAATGAAAAACTGTTTTTT
CASRPGTGEIFGNEKLFF